This T cell receptor beta chain was identified during a study of post-analysis software for immune sequencing data. Study context: Included courses were relapsing-remitting and secondary progressive multiple sclerosis; progressive-relapsing multiple sclerosis was also included.

Study results and limitations: Diversity measured as normalized Chao1 was significantly lower in multiple sclerosis patients than in controls. Roughly five TRBV segments appeared more often in patients than in controls, and TRBV5-6, TRBV5-1 and TRBV20-1 were among these.

Presence of unique molecular identifiers characterized the TCR beta cDNA libraries. Out of 1 to 10 million T cells, about 460,000 cDNA molecules were generated. TCRdb recomputed calls from the PCR reads with MiXCR, one row per CDR3 protein. The repertoire includes 650,000 to 900,000 distinct CDR3 sequences, 46% of them detected once, and around 4.7% sits in the top ten. Of note for this clonotype: Its specificity is not known.

CDR3 length: 14 residues. Germline V gives CDR1 SGHVS, CDR2 FNYEAQ. The V call is TRBV7-6, the J call TRBJ2-7, with TRBD1 as a possible D gene (5 bases). The DNA end is more similar to TRBJ2-5, so the J call may be wrong. The source of this sequence is a girl aged 10-17 years with multiple sclerosis. The sequencing sample was made of blood. This CDR3 is CASSLGGPSETQYF. CDR3 in DNA: TGTGCCAGCAGCTTAGGGGGCCCTTCAGAGACCCAGTACTTC.